This is a list of T cell receptor beta chains from one sample in a study of PD-L1 blockade in urothelial cancer. Generated by immunoSEQ multiplex PCR, the TCRdb table keeps only in-frame clones and is missing some. The repertoire holds roughly 20,000 clones, with 90% as singletons. The sequenced sample was PBMCs, obtained around atezolizumab (anti-PD-L1) treatment. These receptors were obtained from a woman aged 55 to 70 with urothelial cancer. CDR3s include the opening cysteine and the closing phenylalanine or tryptophan. A D gene is named only where the DNA matches it firmly. Only some rows state a clone size, as once, few, many or a class for expanded clones.

clone_size	v_call	j_call	d_call	cdr3_aa	cdr3_nt
NA	TRBV4-2	TRBJ2-1	TRBD1	CASSQEGTGRFHNEQFF	TGTGCCAGCAGCCAAGAGGGGACAGGGAGGTTCCACAATGAGCAGTTCTTC
NA	TRBV5-1	TRBJ1-5	NA	CASSLGYSNQPQHF	TGCGCCAGCAGCTTGGGTTATAGCAATCAGCCCCAGCATTTT
NA	TRBV6-5	TRBJ2-7	TRBD2	CASNPTLAGRSEQYF	TGTGCCAGCAACCCGACCCTAGCGGGCCGTAGTGAGCAGTACTTC
NA	TRBV7-3	TRBJ1-4	NA	CASSFFNRPCGGDEKLFF	TGTGCCAGCAGCTTCTTCAACCGCCCCTGCGGGGGGGATGAAAAACTGTTTTTT
NA	TRBV7-9	TRBJ1-3	TRBD1	CASSLAWQGATGNTIYF	TGTGCCAGCAGCTTAGCTTGGCAGGGGGCCACTGGAAACACCATATATTTT
NA	TRBV19	TRBJ2-5	TRBD2	CASTLAGDRETQYF	TGTGCCAGTACCCTAGCGGGAGACCGGGAGACCCAGTACTTC
once	TRBV5-4	TRBJ2-7	NA	CASSGQSPYEQYF	TGTGCCAGCAGCGGACAGTCGCCCTACGAGCAGTACTTC
NA	TRBV7-9	TRBJ1-1	TRBD1	CASSLGQGVRDTEAFF	TGTGCCAGCAGCCTGGGACAGGGGGTTCGAGACACTGAAGCTTTCTTT
NA	TRBV28	TRBJ2-5	TRBD2	CASSDSGSRQETQYF	TGTGCCAGCAGTGATAGCGGGAGTCGTCAAGAGACCCAGTACTTC
NA	TRBV4-1	TRBJ2-7	NA	CASSPSWASYEQYF	TGCGCCAGCAGCCCTTCCTGGGCCTCCTACGAGCAGTACTTC
NA	TRBV4-1	TRBJ2-5	TRBD2	CASSQDSSGRPKETQYF	TGCGCCAGCAGCCAAGATAGCAGCGGGAGGCCCAAAGAGACCCAGTACTTC
once	TRBV7-7	TRBJ2-7	TRBD1	CASSSYRGYEQYF	TGTGCTAGCAGCTCATACAGGGGCTACGAGCAGTACTTC
NA	TRBV7-6	TRBJ1-2	TRBD1	CASSRETGAPGGYTF	TGTGCCAGCAGCAGAGAAACAGGGGCCCCTGGAGGCTACACCTTC
NA	TRBV28	TRBJ1-2	TRBD1	CASSSRVGTGGFGYTF	TGTGCCAGCAGTTCTCGCGTAGGGACAGGGGGGTTCGGCTACACCTTC
NA	TRBV9	TRBJ2-7	TRBD1	CASSVGTGGDEQYF	TGTGCCAGCAGCGTCGGGACAGGGGGCGACGAGCAGTACTTC
few	TRBV6-6	TRBJ2-7	TRBD2	CASSSHSGVNGEQYF	TGTGCCAGCAGTTCCCATAGCGGGGTCAACGGCGAGCAGTACTTC
NA	TRBV7-3	TRBJ2-3	NA	CASSFPSDTQYF	TGTGCCAGCAGCTTTCCCTCGGATACGCAGTATTTT
NA	TRBV30	TRBJ2-4	TRBD1	CAWSVLEAGGNIQYF	TGTGCCTGGAGTGTACTGGAGGCAGGGGGAAACATTCAGTACTTC
NA	TRBV15	TRBJ2-7	TRBD1	CATSGTGGSYEQYF	TGTGCCACCAGCGGAACAGGGGGCTCCTACGAGCAGTACTTC
NA	TRBV4-1	TRBJ2-1	TRBD2	CASSQLAGVEFF	TGCGCCAGCAGCCAGCTAGCGGGAGTGGAGTTCTTC
NA	TRBV4-1	TRBJ1-1	NA	CASSQVPGNTEAFF	TGCGCCAGCAGCCAAGTGCCCGGGAACACTGAAGCTTTCTTT
NA	TRBV10-3	TRBJ2-7	NA	CAISEVEGVGSYEQYF	TGTGCCATCAGTGAGGTGGAAGGGGTCGGCTCCTACGAGCAGTACTTC
large	TRBV2	TRBJ1-1	TRBD1	CASRLGQGYAFF	TGTGCCAGCAGACTGGGACAGGGGTATGCTTTCTTT
NA	TRBV14	TRBJ2-5	NA	CASSQGARSETQYF	TGTGCCAGCAGCCAGGGGGCAAGGTCCGAGACCCAGTACTTC
NA	TRBV7-9	TRBJ1-1	TRBD1	CASSLVRTGDTEAFF	TGTGCCAGCAGCTTAGTCCGGACAGGGGACACTGAAGCTTTCTTT
NA	TRBV6-6	TRBJ1-5	TRBD1	CASRITGGNQPQHF	TGTGCCAGCAGAATTACAGGGGGCAATCAGCCCCAGCATTTT
NA	TRBV27	TRBJ2-7	NA	CASSSHRVNYEQYF	TGTGCCAGCAGTTCTCACCGGGTCAATTACGAGCAGTACTTC
NA	TRBV19	TRBJ1-1	NA	CASSLRVFVGDTEAFF	TGTGCCAGTAGTCTTAGGGTCTTCGTCGGGGACACTGAAGCTTTCTTT
NA	TRBV28	TRBJ2-7	NA	CASKGASITYEQYF	TGTGCCAGCAAAGGGGCCTCGATAACCTACGAGCAGTACTTC
NA	TRBV19	TRBJ2-7	NA	CASSITSGSYEQYF	TGTGCCAGTAGTATTACCAGCGGCTCCTACGAGCAGTACTTC
NA	TRBV27	TRBJ1-4	NA	CASSPRDTGEKLFF	TGTGCCAGCAGTCCGAGGGACACAGGGGAAAAACTGTTTTTT
NA	TRBV4-1	TRBJ2-1	NA	CASSQGPGSYNEQFF	TGCGCCAGCAGCCAAGGCCCAGGGTCCTACAATGAGCAGTTCTTC
NA	TRBV28	TRBJ2-1	NA	CASNPSRGGNEQFF	TGTGCCAGCAATCCCTCGAGAGGGGGCAATGAGCAGTTCTTC
NA	TRBV4-3	TRBJ1-1	NA	CASSQGWGRRTEAFF	TGCGCCAGCAGCCAAGGGTGGGGGCGTCGCACTGAAGCTTTCTTT
NA	TRBV7-7	TRBJ2-7	TRBD2	CASSEVGRAVYEQYF	TGTGCCAGCAGTGAAGTGGGGAGGGCCGTCTACGAGCAGTACTTC
NA	TRBV18	TRBJ1-3	NA	CASSQASFFSGNTIYF	TGTGCCAGCTCACAAGCGAGCTTTTTCTCTGGAAACACCATATATTTT
NA	TRBV7-3	TRBJ2-1	TRBD2	CASSSRAGEGDNEQFF	TGTGCCAGCAGCTCGCGAGCGGGAGAGGGGGACAATGAGCAGTTCTTC
NA	TRBV27	TRBJ2-3	NA	CASSGLRTDTQYF	TGTGCCAGCAGTGGTTTGAGGACAGATACGCAGTATTTT